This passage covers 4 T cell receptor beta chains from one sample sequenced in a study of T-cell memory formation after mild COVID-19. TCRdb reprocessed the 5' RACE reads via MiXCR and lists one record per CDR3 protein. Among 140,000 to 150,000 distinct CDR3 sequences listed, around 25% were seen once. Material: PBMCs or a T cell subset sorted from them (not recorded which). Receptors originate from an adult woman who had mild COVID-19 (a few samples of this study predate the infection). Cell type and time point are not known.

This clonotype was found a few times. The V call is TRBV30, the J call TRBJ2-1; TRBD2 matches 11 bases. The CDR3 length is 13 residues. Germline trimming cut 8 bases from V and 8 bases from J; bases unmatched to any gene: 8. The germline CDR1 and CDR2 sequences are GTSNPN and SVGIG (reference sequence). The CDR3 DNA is TGTGCCGGGACTAGCGGAAGGGGGGATGAGCAGTTCTTC. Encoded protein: CAGTSGRGDEQFF.

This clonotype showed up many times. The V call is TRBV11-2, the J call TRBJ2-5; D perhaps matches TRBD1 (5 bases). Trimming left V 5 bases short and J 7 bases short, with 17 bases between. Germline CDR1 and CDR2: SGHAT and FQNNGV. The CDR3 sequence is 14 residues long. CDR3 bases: TGTGCCAGCAGCCAGGGATTGGAGATGAGGACCCAGTACTTC. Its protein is CASSQGLEMRTQYF.

The CDR3 sequence: CASSYSSARDRGFGTGELFF. Here the CDR3 DNA reads TGTGCCAGCAGTTACTCGAGTGCCCGGGACAGGGGGTTTGGCACCGGGGAGCTGTTTTTT. The rearrangement joins TRBV6-6 to TRBJ2-2, with 11 bases identical to TRBD1. The CDR3 is made up of 20 amino acids. CDR1 and CDR2 from the germline V gene are MNHNY and SVGAGI (reference sequence). The trim removed 0 bases at V and 4 bases at J, leaving 13 bases unmatched.

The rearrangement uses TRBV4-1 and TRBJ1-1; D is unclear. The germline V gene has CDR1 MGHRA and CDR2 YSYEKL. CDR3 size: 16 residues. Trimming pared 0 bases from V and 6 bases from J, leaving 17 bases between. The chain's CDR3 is CASSQETGPYLAEAFF. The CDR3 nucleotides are TGCGCCAGCAGCCAAGAAACCGGGCCATACCTGGCTGAAGCTTTCTTT.